The next 13 T cell receptor beta chains were all read from a single sample in a study of T cell changes during pregnancy in multiple sclerosis. Profiled with immunoSEQ multiplex PCR; TCRdb holds only in-frame clones, not every one. The profile shows 35,000 to 50,000 clones, around nine tenths of them singletons. The sequencing here drew on CD4+ T cells from peripheral blood mononuclear cells, taken in the first trimester of pregnancy. These receptors were collected from a female donor with multiple sclerosis, enrolled in a pregnancy study.

This clone came up once. This chain connects TRBV7-8 to TRBJ2-1; 7 positions agree with TRBD1. With V trimmed by 1 base and J by 0 bases, 9 bases remained unmatched. The germline V gene has CDR1 SGHVS and CDR2 FQNEAQ. CDR3 size: 18 residues. For the CDR3, the DNA is TGTGCCAGCAGCTTAGTGGCTAGCAGGGGGAGCTCCTACAATGAGCAGTTCTTC. This translates into CASSLVASRGSSYNEQFF.

The rearrangement links TRBV5-8 to TRBJ1-2; no clear D gene. Trimming removed 4 bases from V and 9 bases from J, with 13 bases in between. The germline gives CDR1 SGHTS, CDR2 YDEGEE. This CDR3 has 12 amino acids. CDR3 in DNA: TGTGCCAGCAGCCCAGTCGGGGTTAGCTACACCTTC. Amino acids: CASSPVGVSYTF.

This rearrangement joins TRBV6-1 to TRBJ2-1, with 10 bases aligning to TRBD2. Unmatched junction bases numbered 13, after V lost 2 bases and J lost 6 bases. The CDR3 sequence is 18 residues long. The germline gives CDR1 MNHNS, CDR2 SASEGT. CDR3 DNA: TGTGCCAGCAGTGAAAGGTTTCGATCTAGCGGGAGTCTCAATGAGCAGTTCTTC. The encoded protein is CASSERFRSSGSLNEQFF.

The rearrangement uses TRBV7-3 and TRBJ1-1; unclear D gene. The CDR3 loop spans 13 amino acids. Deletions cut 6 bases from V and 8 bases from J, with 16 bases between. CDR1 SGHTA and CDR2 FQGTGA come from the germline V gene. The CDR3 DNA is TGTGCCAGCAGTTCCCTGGGCCGTGGGGAAGCTTTCTTT. Encoded protein: CASSSLGRGEAFF.

The CDR3 loop is CASSMGLADNEQFF. The CDR3 DNA reads TGTGCCAGCAGCATGGGACTAGCGGACAATGAGCAGTTCTTC. The chain employs TRBV2 and TRBJ2-1; TRBD2 matches 11 bases. The germline gives CDR1 SNHLY, CDR2 FYNNEI. The CDR3 runs 14 residues. The junction had 3 bases not matched to a gene; V was cut back by 6 bases and J by 5 bases. Variable domain in full (rest from reference TRBV2 and TRBJ2-1): EPEVTQTPSHQVTQMGQEVILRCVPISNHLYFYWYRQILGQKVEFLVSFYNNEISEKSEIFDDQFSVERPDGSNFTLKIRSTKLEDSAMYFCASSMGLADNEQFFGPGTRLTVL.

The CDR3 spells CASREQGLSADTQYF. CDR3 coding DNA: TGTGCCAGCAGGGAACAGGGTCTGAGCGCTGATACGCAGTATTTT. The V and J genes are TRBV7-3 and TRBJ2-3; perhaps TRBD1 as D (6 bases). The V end was cut by 6 bases, the J end by 6 bases, with 19 bases between. CDR3 size: 15 residues. CDR1 is SGHTA, CDR2 FQGTGA, per germline.

This chain joins TRBV27 and TRBJ1-1; TRBD1 aligns across 9 bases. This CDR3 comprises 14 residues. In germline, CDR1 is MNHEY, CDR2 SMNVEV (reference sequence). J was trimmed by 5 bases and V by 3 bases; bases with no gene match: 4. The CDR3 here is CASSFSTGGTEAFF. Here the CDR3 DNA reads TGTGCCAGCAGTTTTTCGACAGGGGGGACTGAAGCTTTCTTT.

This sequence joins TRBV6-1 and TRBJ1-1; possibly TRBD1 for D (6 bases). Trimming stripped 5 bases from V and 4 bases from J, with 17 bases between. The germline gives CDR1 MNHNS, CDR2 SASEGT. The CDR3 loop spans 15 amino acids. CDR3 nucleotide sequence: TGTGCCAGCAGTCCAAACAGGGTTGGGATCACTGAAGCTTTCTTT. This gives the protein CASSPNRVGITEAFF.

In its sample, this clone was seen once. The chain couples TRBV7-2 to TRBJ2-5; TRBD2 matches 7 bases. CDR1 and CDR2 from the germline V gene are SGHTA and FQGNSA. This CDR3 comprises 17 residues. Losses at the gene ends were 5 bases for V and 5 bases for J; bases not matched to a gene: 17. CDR3 in DNA: TGTGCCAGCAGCGTAAGAAGGCGTGGACTAGAGGGGGAGACCCAGTACTTC. Translating gives CASSVRRRGLEGETQYF.

The chain carries TRBV15 and TRBJ1-1; the match to TRBD1 covers 7 bases. V dropped 0 bases and J dropped 2; count of bases not matched to a gene: 9. Germline V lookup: CDR1 LNHNV, CDR2 YYDKDF (reference sequence). The CDR3 extends over 17 amino acids. The CDR3 bases are TGTGCCACCAGCAGAGACTATGCCGGGACAGCAAACACTGAAGCTTTCTTT. Residues: CATSRDYAGTANTEAFF.

This clone was observed a single time. V gene TRBV29-1 combines with J gene TRBJ2-5, with D maybe TRBD1 (5 bases). CDR3 length: 13 residues. Germline-derived CDR1 and CDR2 are SQVTM and ANQGSEA. V was trimmed by 7 bases and J by 0 bases, leaving 12 bases between them. The CDR3 sequence: CSARSGYQETQYF. DNA of the CDR3: TGCAGCGCGAGATCAGGGTACCAAGAGACCCAGTACTTC.

Points on this clone: The junction and the germline gene differ at one end; a read error may be behind it. The chain has TRBV27 and TRBJ1-2, with D tentatively TRBD1 (6 bases). The CDR3 is 15 residues long. CDR1 is MNHEY and CDR2 is SMNVEV in the germline V gene (reference sequence). DNA of the CDR3: TGTGCCAGCAGTCTATCATCAGGGGCAGGCTATGGCTACACCTTC. Its protein is CASSLSSGAGYGYTF.

This clone was seen a few times. The rearrangement uses TRBV2 and TRBJ1-1, with 7 bases lining up with TRBD1. Germline V gives CDR1 SNHLY, CDR2 FYNNEI. The CDR3 is made up of 19 amino acids. Trimming took 0 bases from V and 5 from J; bases not matched to a gene: 18. Written as DNA, the CDR3 is TGTGCCAGCAGTGAAGCCCTTGGTGGGTTGACAGGGACGAAGACTGAAGCTTTCTTT. This encodes CASSEALGGLTGTKTEAFF.